A selection of T cell receptor beta chains follows, all from one sample in a study of identical twins. TCRdb independently ran MiXCR on the 5' RACE reads; one entry per CDR3 protein. The sample lists approximately 620,000 distinct CDR3 sequences; 8.6% were seen once. This sample was also put to use in a study of yellow fever vaccine responses in identical twins.

The sequencing sample was made of PBMCs. These receptors were taken from a woman younger than 35 in good health. Both conserved end residues are part of each CDR3. The D gene is left open where the match is weak. Clone size appears in some rows only: once, few, many, or a class for an expanded clone.

d_call | j_call | v_call | clone_size | cdr3_nt | cdr3_aa
TRBD1 | TRBJ2-7 | TRBV4-3 | few | TGCGCCAGCAGCCAAGACAGACAGGGGCTAAACTACGAGCAGTACTTC | CASSQDRQGLNYEQYF
. | TRBJ1-5 | TRBV5-1 | few | TGCGCCAGCAGCCTGGACCCCACAGGCAATCAGCCCCAGCATTTT | CASSLDPTGNQPQHF
. | TRBJ2-6 | TRBV27 | . | TGTGCCAGCAGTTTGACCGGGAGCAACGTCCTGACTTTC | CASSLTGSNVLTF
. | TRBJ2-3 | TRBV27 | . | TGTGCCAGCAGTTTCAGGGAAGGGGCAGATACGCAGTATTTT | CASSFREGADTQYF
. | TRBJ1-1 | TRBV7-2 | . | TGTGCCAGCAGCTATCCTAGGTCAGGGGTGAACACTGAAGCTTTCTTT | CASSYPRSGVNTEAFF
TRBD1 | TRBJ2-7 | TRBV6-2/TRBV6-3 | few | TGTGCCAGCTGGCTCCCGGGACAGATCTACGAGCAGTACTTC | CASWLPGQIYEQYF
TRBD1 | TRBJ2-2 | TRBV5-1 | few | TGCGCCAGCAGCCGGGACAGGGTCGACACCGGGGAGCTGTTTTTT | CASSRDRVDTGELFF
TRBD1 | TRBJ1-5 | TRBV20-1 | few | TGCAGTGCTCCGGACAGGGAGAGCAATCAGCCCCAGCATTTT | CSAPDRESNQPQHF
TRBD2 | TRBJ2-7 | TRBV20-1 | few | TGCAGTGCCGGGGGACTAGGTTACGAGCAGTACTTC | CSAGGLGYEQYF
. | TRBJ1-1 | TRBV7-3 | many | TGTGCCAGCAGCTTAAGCGGGCTCCCTGAAGCTTTCTTT | CASSLSGLPEAFF
. | TRBJ2-5 | TRBV7-9 | few | TGTGCCAGCAGCTCGATCCAGGGGAGAGAGACCCAGTACTTC | CASSSIQGRETQYF
. | TRBJ1-5 | TRBV2 | . | TGTGCCAGCAGTGACAGTGGGCCCCAACAGCCCCAGCATTTT | CASSDSGPQQPQHF
. | TRBJ1-4 | TRBV29-1 | few | TGCAGCGTTGAGTTCGAGCCCGGGAGTGAAAAACTGTTTTTT | CSVEFEPGSEKLFF
TRBD1 | TRBJ2-6 | TRBV30 | . | TGTGCCTGGACAGGGGGTATTTCTGGGGCCAACGTCCTGACTTTC | CAWTGGISGANVLTF
. | TRBJ1-1 | TRBV19 | few | TGTGCCAGTAGGATTCGTCGGCAGGCGAACACTGAAGCTTTCTTT | CASRIRRQANTEAFF
TRBD1 | TRBJ2-7 | TRBV20-1 | few | TGCAGTGCTAATAACCGGGACAGGGACTACGAGCAGTACTTC | CSANNRDRDYEQYF
. | TRBJ2-7 | TRBV29-1 | . | TGCAGCGTTGGAGTCTCGGTGAACTCCTACGAGCAGTACTTC | CSVGVSVNSYEQYF
. | TRBJ2-5 | TRBV12-3/TRBV12-4 | . | TGTGCCAGCAGTCTGAACACAGGGTCCCTACAAGAGACCCAGTACTTC | CASSLNTGSLQETQYF
. | TRBJ2-7 | TRBV7-9 | . | TGTGCCAGCAGCCCCAACAGGGTTTTCTACGAGCAGTACTTC | CASSPNRVFYEQYF
TRBD1 | TRBJ1-1 | TRBV28 | . | TGTGCCAGCAGTACCTTGACAGGGACGACTGAAGCTTTCTTT | CASSTLTGTTEAFF
TRBD2 | TRBJ2-3 | TRBV27 | . | TGTGCCAGCAGCCTACTAGCGGGAGCGGGTAGGACAGATACGCAGTATTTT | CASSLLAGAGRTDTQYF
TRBD2 | TRBJ2-1 | TRBV20-1 | many | TGCAGTGCTAGAGATGTGGCGGGAGGGGACTACAATGAGCAGTTCTTC | CSARDVAGGDYNEQFF
. | TRBJ1-2 | TRBV4-3 | few | TGCGCCAGCAGCCAAGATAGGGAGGGCTATGGCTACACCTTC | CASSQDREGYGYTF
. | TRBJ1-2 | TRBV7-2 | few | TGTGCCAGCAGCCCAACGGAGGGCTACACCTTC | CASSPTEGYTF
TRBD1 | TRBJ2-3 | TRBV18 | . | TGTGCCAGCTCACCCGCCGGGACAGGGATCACAGATACGCAGTATTTT | CASSPAGTGITDTQYF
. | TRBJ1-5 | TRBV19 | few | TGTGCCAGTAGACAGTCTCTTGGCTCCAATCAGCCCCAGCATTTT | CASRQSLGSNQPQHF
TRBD2 | TRBJ2-1 | TRBV5-1 | few | TGCGCCAGCAGCTTCTTACATCTAGCGGGAGGGCACAATGAGCAGTTCTTC | CASSFLHLAGGHNEQFF
TRBD2 | TRBJ2-2 | TRBV7-9 | few | TGTGCCAGCAGCCCTTTAGCGGGAAGGAACACCGGGGAGCTGTTTTTT | CASSPLAGRNTGELFF
. | TRBJ2-2 | TRBV14 | . | TGTGCCAGCAGCCAAGTAGGATTGGGCCGACTGAACACCGGGGAGCTGTTTTTT | CASSQVGLGRLNTGELFF
. | TRBJ2-5 | TRBV2 | . | TGTGCCAGCAGTGACAGTTGGAGGTCCCAAGAGACCCAGTACTTC | CASSDSWRSQETQYF
TRBD1 | TRBJ2-3 | TRBV10-3 | many | TGTGCCACCACCGCGGGACAGGTAACAGATACGCAGTATTTT | CATTAGQVTDTQYF
TRBD2 | TRBJ2-1 | TRBV3-1 | . | TGTGCCAGCAGCCAAGTTGGACTAGCGGGAGCGGGTGAGCAGTTCTTC | CASSQVGLAGAGEQFF
. | TRBJ2-2 | TRBV20-1 | many | TGCAGTGCTAGAGGACCGGGACAAAACACCGGGGAGCTGTTTTTT | CSARGPGQNTGELFF
. | TRBJ1-5 | TRBV28 | many | TGTGCCAGCAGTTTACCGAGACAAACTAGCAATCAGCCCCAGCATTTT | CASSLPRQTSNQPQHF
. | TRBJ2-1 | TRBV5-1 | many | TGCGCCAGCAGCGCCATACCGTCCTACAATGAGCAGTTCTTC | CASSAIPSYNEQFF
TRBD1 | TRBJ1-1 | TRBV7-9 | many | TGTGCCAGCAGCTTAGGGGACAGGGTTGAAGCTTTCTTT | CASSLGDRVEAFF
. | TRBJ2-7 | TRBV9 | few | TGTGCCAGCAGCGACCCCGGGGGTGTCGAGCAGTACTTC | CASSDPGGVEQYF
TRBD1 | TRBJ2-7 | TRBV27 | . | TGTGCCAGCAGTCTTTCCGGGACAGCTTATTACGAGCAGTACTTC | CASSLSGTAYYEQYF
. | TRBJ2-3 | TRBV12-3/TRBV12-4 | many | TGTGCCAGCCTCGGGACCAGCACAGATACGCAGTATTTT | CASLGTSTDTQYF
TRBD1 | TRBJ2-7 | TRBV27 | few | TGTGCCAGCAGTTTACAACAGGGGATCCACGAGCAGTACTTC | CASSLQQGIHEQYF
. | TRBJ2-7 | TRBV18 | few | TGTGCCAGCTCACCACAAGACAGCTACGAGCAGTACTTC | CASSPQDSYEQYF
TRBD2 | TRBJ2-1 | TRBV4-1 | few | TGCGCCAGCAGCGAAGTAGCGGGAGAACCCTACAATGAGCAGTTCTTC | CASSEVAGEPYNEQFF
TRBD2 | TRBJ2-4 | TRBV6-1 | few | TGTGCCAGCAGCCCCGGACTAGCGATAGCCAAAAACATTCAGTACTTC | CASSPGLAIAKNIQYF
TRBD1 | TRBJ2-5 | TRBV7-9 | many | TGTGCCAGCAGCCCGAGGACAGGGGAGACCCAGTACTTC | CASSPRTGETQYF
TRBD1 | TRBJ1-1 | TRBV5-1 | many | TGCGCCAGCAGCCTTCGCCCAGGGGGCGCCGATACTGAAGCTTTCTTT | CASSLRPGGADTEAFF
TRBD2 | TRBJ2-1 | TRBV20-1 | . | TGCAGTGCCCGCCGGACTAGCGGAGTGAATGAGCAGTTCTTC | CSARRTSGVNEQFF
. | TRBJ2-3 | TRBV4-1 | few | TGCGCCAGCAGCCAAGACCCTGGGCCTGCTGGTACGCAGTATTTT | CASSQDPGPAGTQYF
TRBD1 | TRBJ1-1 | TRBV10-3 | few | TGTGCCATCAGCACCTCGACAGGGGTGAACACTGAAGCTTTCTTT | CAISTSTGVNTEAFF
. | TRBJ1-4 | TRBV7-9 | few | TGTGCCAGCAGCTTAGGGGACCGAGCAACTAATGAAAAACTGTTTTTT | CASSLGDRATNEKLFF
. | TRBJ1-2 | TRBV24-1 | few | TGTGCCACCAGTGATCCCCGGACAGACTATGGCTACACCTTC | CATSDPRTDYGYTF
TRBD2 | TRBJ2-2 | TRBV10-3 | . | TGTGCCATCAGCCTGAATGGACTAGCGGGAACCCCCGGGGAGCTGTTTTTT | CAISLNGLAGTPGELFF
. | TRBJ2-5 | TRBV7-2 | . | TGTGCCAGCAGCTTTAGTGGGAGCCGGGAGACCCAGTACTTC | CASSFSGSRETQYF
TRBD2 | TRBJ2-5 | TRBV7-9 | many | TGTGCCAGCAGCCGTCGACTAGCAGAAAAAGAGACCCAGTACTTC | CASSRRLAEKETQYF
. | TRBJ2-3 | TRBV9 | . | TGTGCCAGCAGCGTAGTGGGGGCCGGGACAGATACGCAGTATTTT | CASSVVGAGTDTQYF
. | TRBJ2-2 | TRBV5-1 | few | TGCGCCAGCAGCTTGGGACAGCAAATGAACACCGGGGAGCTGTTTTTT | CASSLGQQMNTGELFF
TRBD1 | TRBJ1-4 | TRBV5-6 | many | TGTGCCAGCAGCTTACTAGGGGGCAATGAAAAACTGTTTTTT | CASSLLGGNEKLFF